These T cell receptor beta chains were read from a single sample in a study of glioma-infiltrating T cells after dendritic cell vaccination. Method: immunoSEQ multiplex PCR; TCRdb's copy keeps in-frame clones and lacks some. The table has under 100,000 clones, about 84% seen once; the top ten hold 2.5% to 3%. The sequences come from blood, collected before dendritic cell vaccination. The receptors were sampled from a human donor with glioblastoma. Each CDR3 is given with its conserved first and last residue. Each record gives: CDR3 protein, CDR3 DNA, V gene, J gene, D gene, clone size. D genes are given only for firm matches. The listing skips clone size in some rows; elsewhere it reads once, few, many or a size class.

CDR3: CASSYNTGGGETQYF
DNA: TGCGCCAGCAGCTACAACACAGGGGGAGGTGAGACCCAGTACTTC
V: TRBV5-1
J: TRBJ2-5
D: TRBD1
size: NA

CDR3: CAISATGDGEQFF
DNA: TGTGCCATCAGTGCAACAGGGGATGGTGAGCAGTTCTTC
V: TRBV10-3
J: TRBJ2-1
D: TRBD1
size: few

CDR3: CACRDRGNEQFF
DNA: TGTGCCTGCCGGGACAGGGGTAATGAGCAGTTCTTC
V: TRBV2
J: TRBJ2-1
D: TRBD1
size: many

CDR3: CASSEERGPSQPQHF
DNA: TGTGCCAGCAGTGAAGAAAGGGGCCCCAGCCAGCCCCAGCATTTT
V: TRBV6-1
J: TRBJ1-5
D: NA
size: NA

CDR3: CASSLTPTSLQETQYF
DNA: TGTGCCAGCAGTCTGACCCCCACTAGCTTACAAGAGACCCAGTACTTC
V: TRBV2
J: TRBJ2-5
D: NA
size: NA

CDR3: CASSPRGGGKRAFF
DNA: TGTGCCAGTAGTCCACGTGGTGGGGGGAAAAGAGCTTTCTTT
V: TRBV19
J: TRBJ1-1
D: NA
size: NA

CDR3: CASRKGTGFNYGYTF
DNA: TGTGCCAGCAGAAAGGGGACAGGATTTAACTATGGCTACACCTTC
V: TRBV5-6
J: TRBJ1-2
D: TRBD1
size: NA

CDR3: CASSPRGRALQETQYF
DNA: TGTGCCAGCAGCCCGAGGGGGAGGGCTCTCCAAGAGACCCAGTACTTC
V: TRBV5-6
J: TRBJ2-5
D: NA
size: NA

CDR3: CASSFLEDRGIYEQYF
DNA: TGTGCCAGCAGCTTTCTGGAGGACAGGGGGATCTACGAGCAGTACTTC
V: TRBV27
J: TRBJ2-7
D: TRBD1
size: NA

CDR3: CASSGTGYEQYF
DNA: TGTGCCAGCTCCGGGACTGGCTACGAGCAGTACTTC
V: TRBV7-2
J: TRBJ2-7
D: NA
size: NA

CDR3: CASSVAGAYNEQFF
DNA: TGTGCCAGCAGCGTAGCGGGAGCGTACAATGAGCAGTTCTTC
V: TRBV11-3
J: TRBJ2-1
D: TRBD2
size: NA

CDR3: CASMPGQDYYSNQPQHF
DNA: TGTGCCAGCATGCCGGGACAGGACTATTATAGCAATCAGCCCCAGCATTTT
V: TRBV27
J: TRBJ1-5
D: TRBD1
size: NA

CDR3: CAWERGQGDGYTF
DNA: TGTGCCTGGGAGCGGGGGCAGGGCGACGGCTACACCTTC
V: TRBV30
J: TRBJ1-2
D: NA
size: NA

CDR3: CASSLGQNTDTQYF
DNA: TGTGCCAGCAGCTTGGGACAGAACACAGATACGCAGTATTTT
V: TRBV5-6
J: TRBJ2-3
D: NA
size: NA

CDR3: CASRFEGGYGYTF
DNA: TGCGCCAGCAGGTTTGAGGGAGGGTATGGCTACACCTTC
V: TRBV5-1
J: TRBJ1-2
D: NA
size: NA

CDR3: CASSSMEAEANVLTF
DNA: TGCGCCAGCAGCTCGATGGAGGCCGAGGCCAACGTCCTGACTTTC
V: TRBV5-1
J: TRBJ2-6
D: NA
size: NA

CDR3: CSAGGANYGYTF
DNA: TGCAGCGCCGGAGGAGCTAACTATGGCTACACCTTC
V: TRBV29-1
J: TRBJ1-2
D: NA
size: NA

CDR3: CASRSGTIRQYF
DNA: TGTGCCAGCAGGTCCGGGACAATACGGCAGTACTTC
V: TRBV2
J: TRBJ2-7
D: NA
size: NA

CDR3: CASSLDRGYNSPLHF
DNA: TGTGCCAGCAGCCTCGACAGGGGCTATAATTCACCCCTCCACTTT
V: TRBV7-9
J: TRBJ1-6
D: TRBD1
size: NA

CDR3: CAWSVEQGSNQPQHF
DNA: TGTGCCTGGAGTGTAGAACAGGGAAGCAATCAGCCCCAGCATTTT
V: TRBV30
J: TRBJ1-5
D: NA
size: NA

CDR3: CASSKGQGNSPLHF
DNA: TGCGCCAGCAGCAAAGGACAGGGTAACTCACCCCTCCACTTT
V: TRBV5-1
J: TRBJ1-6
D: TRBD1
size: NA

CDR3: CASSQGLAGGFYEQYF
DNA: TGTGCCAGCAGCCAGGGACTAGCGGGAGGGTTTTACGAGCAGTACTTC
V: TRBV7-6
J: TRBJ2-7
D: TRBD2
size: NA

CDR3: CASTLGGRGGQETQYF
DNA: TGTGCCAGCACCCTTGGCGGCAGGGGCGGCCAAGAGACCCAGTACTTC
V: TRBV5-4
J: TRBJ2-5
D: NA
size: once

CDR3: CAWSVGTGIPYEQYF
DNA: TGTGCCTGGAGTGTAGGTACAGGAATCCCCTACGAGCAGTACTTC
V: TRBV30
J: TRBJ2-7
D: NA
size: few

CDR3: CASSRSGGTEAFF
DNA: TGTGCCAGCAGCCGTTCCGGGGGGACTGAAGCTTTCTTT
V: TRBV14
J: TRBJ1-1
D: NA
size: NA

CDR3: CATSARRDRGQLGEQFF
DNA: TGTGCCACCAGCGCCCGGAGAGACAGAGGCCAACTCGGAGAGCAGTTCTTC
V: TRBV15
J: TRBJ2-1
D: NA
size: NA

CDR3: CASSPYTSYNEQFF
DNA: TGTGCCAGCAGCCCTTACACTAGTTACAATGAGCAGTTCTTC
V: TRBV7-2
J: TRBJ2-1
D: NA
size: NA

CDR3: CASSLEASGGVSSYNEQFF
DNA: TGTGCCAGCAGCTTAGAGGCTAGCGGGGGCGTCAGCTCCTACAATGAGCAGTTCTTC
V: TRBV11-2
J: TRBJ2-1
D: TRBD2
size: NA

CDR3: CASSRQGASYYEQYF
DNA: TGCGCCAGCAGTAGACAGGGGGCGTCATATTACGAGCAGTACTTC
V: TRBV4-3
J: TRBJ2-7
D: TRBD1
size: NA

CDR3: CSGDSGQETQYF
DNA: TGCAGCGGAGATAGCGGCCAAGAGACCCAGTACTTC
V: TRBV29-1
J: TRBJ2-5
D: NA
size: NA

CDR3: CATSRAIGSRGETQYF
DNA: TGTGCCACCAGCAGAGCGATTGGTAGCAGGGGAGAGACCCAGTACTTC
V: TRBV15
J: TRBJ2-5
D: NA
size: NA

CDR3: CASSLGGTTGQYF
DNA: TGTGCCAGCAGCTTAGGAGGGACAACCGGGCAGTACTTC
V: TRBV11-1
J: TRBJ2-7
D: NA
size: NA

CDR3: CASSLTAARNQPQHF
DNA: TGTGCCAGCAGCTTAACAGCGGCCCGCAATCAGCCCCAGCATTTT
V: TRBV7-2
J: TRBJ1-5
D: NA
size: NA

CDR3: CASSFTGVTNEKLFF
DNA: TGCGCCAGCAGCTTCACAGGGGTCACTAATGAAAAACTGTTTTTT
V: TRBV5-1
J: TRBJ1-4
D: TRBD1
size: NA